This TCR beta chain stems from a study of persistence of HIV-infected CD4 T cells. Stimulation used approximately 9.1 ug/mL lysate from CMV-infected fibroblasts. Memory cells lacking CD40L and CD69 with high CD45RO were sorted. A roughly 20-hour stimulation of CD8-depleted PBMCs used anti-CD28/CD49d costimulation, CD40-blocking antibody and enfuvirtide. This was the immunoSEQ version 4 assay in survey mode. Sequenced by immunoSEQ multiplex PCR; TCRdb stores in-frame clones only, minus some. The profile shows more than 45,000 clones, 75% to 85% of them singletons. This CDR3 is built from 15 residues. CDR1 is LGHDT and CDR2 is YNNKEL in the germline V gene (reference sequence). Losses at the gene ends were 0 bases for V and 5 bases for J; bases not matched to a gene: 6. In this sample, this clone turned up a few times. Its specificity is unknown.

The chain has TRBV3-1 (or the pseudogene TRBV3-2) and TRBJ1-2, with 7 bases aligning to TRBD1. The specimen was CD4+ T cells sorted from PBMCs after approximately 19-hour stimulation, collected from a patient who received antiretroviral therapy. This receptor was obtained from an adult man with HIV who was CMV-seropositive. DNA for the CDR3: TGTGCCAGCAGCCAAGAGCCGACAGGGTTATATGGCTACACCTTC. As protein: CASSQEPTGLYGYTF.